This TCR beta chain was recovered during a study of blood T cell repertoires in COVID-19. Across the study: Researchers got acute and convalescent COVID-19 samples from the United States, Italy and Spain.

This clone has just a few counts. Deletions cut 1 base from V and 4 bases from J, with 10 bases between. This CDR3 is built from 14 residues. Looked up from germline, CDR1 is LNHNV and CDR2 is YYDKDF (reference sequence). As processed by the authors: Estimated nucleated cell counts came from reference gene primer amplification. Profiling relied on immunoSEQ multiplex PCR, and the TCRdb table lists in-frame clones only, not all of them. The DNA was the basis for D and trimming; V, J and clone size are from that table. Here the sample spans more than 200,000 clones, around nine tenths being singletons. Residents of about two dozen US areas, aged about 18 to 89 years, made up the participants. Each participant's cohort was designated according to participant-reported clinical history.

V is TRBV15 and J is TRBJ1-2; tentative D call: TRBD1 (6 bases). Sequencing used PBMCs or T cells enriched from blood (not recorded which). The sequence came from a woman in her forties or fifties who had recovered from COVID-19. The CDR3: CATSRGGGAYGYTF. In DNA, the CDR3 is TGTGCCACCAGCAGAGGGGGGGGCGCCTATGGCTACACCTTC.